One sample yielded the 25 T cell receptor beta chains listed below, sequenced in a study of T-cell reconstitution after alpha-beta-depleted transplantation in children. For TCRbeta, the library was prepared with unique molecular identifiers. TCRdb independently ran MiXCR on the PCR reads; one entry per CDR3 protein. The sample consists of 300,000 to 350,000 distinct CDR3 sequences, approximately 20% of them appearing once. The sample consisted of PBMCs, mostly from graft donor cells, taken 180 days after TCRalphabeta/CD19-depleted stem cell transplant. These receptors originate from a male patient younger than 18 who had a stem cell transplant for acute lymphoblastic leukemia, so the T cells may come from the graft donor.

Only a few counts were recorded for this clonotype. The chain joins TRBV15 to TRBJ2-7; D may be TRBD2 (6 bases). CDR1 and CDR2 from the germline V gene are LNHNV and YYDKDF (reference sequence). Trimming pared 4 bases from V and 0 bases from J, leaving 19 bases between. The CDR3 has 17 amino acids. The DNA for the CDR3 is TGTGCCACCAGCAAAGAGATGGGGGGTCCCTACTCCTACGAGCAGTACTTC. It is translated as CATSKEMGGPYSYEQYF.

The chain links TRBV12-3 or TRBV12-4 to TRBJ2-5; D might be TRBD1 (6 bases). V lost 3 bases to trimming and J lost 4 bases, with 12 bases between them. This CDR3 has 14 residues. CDR3 residues: CASSFSGVGETQYF. CDR3 in DNA: TGTGCCAGCAGTTTCTCAGGGGTAGGAGAGACCCAGTACTTC.

This chain uses TRBV5-5 with TRBJ2-1, with TRBD1 identical over 9 bases. V dropped 4 bases and J dropped 2; count of bases not matched to a gene: 10. The CDR3 extends over 17 amino acids. The V gene's germline CDR1 is SGHKS and CDR2 YYEKEE (reference sequence). The CDR3 DNA sequence: TGTGCCAGCAGCCCTATAACCGGGACAGGGACCTACAATGAGCAGTTCTTC. It yields the protein CASSPITGTGTYNEQFF.

J is TRBJ2-5 and V is TRBV21-1; the DNA was not compared with TRBD2, the D call given in the table. TRBV21-1 is a pseudogene. The CDR3 is made up of 14 amino acids. The CDR3 DNA follows: TGTGCCAGCAGCAAAGTGCAGGGAGGAGAGACCCAGTACTTC. This sequence encodes CASSKVQGGETQYF.

This clonotype has only a few counts. In nucleotides, the CDR3 is TGCGCCAGCAGCAGCGGACTAGCGGGCCCTGTCTCTAGCACAGATACGCAGTATTTT. It is translated as CASSSGLAGPVSSTDTQYF. The chain links TRBV5-1 to TRBJ2-3; 11 bases are a match to TRBD2. CDR1 SGHRS and CDR2 YFSETQ come from the germline V gene. J gave up 0 bases and V 4 bases, and 13 bases lay outside the gene matches. The CDR3 loop spans 19 amino acids.

The chain recombines TRBV5-5 with TRBJ1-5, with D perhaps TRBD1 (6 bases). The CDR3 is 14 residues long. V was clipped by 0 bases and J by 4 bases, with 8 bases between them. Per the germline V gene, CDR1 is SGHKS and CDR2 is YYEKEE (reference sequence). CDR3 in amino acids: CASSLAGANQPQHF. CDR3 bases: TGTGCCAGCAGCTTGGCAGGGGCAAATCAGCCCCAGCATTTT.

The chain couples TRBV5-6 to TRBJ2-4, with D uncertain. V lost 2 bases and J 0 bases, leaving 12 bases between the germline ends. The CDR3 length is 16 residues. The V gene's germline CDR1 is SGHDT and CDR2 YYEEEE. The DNA of the CDR3 is TGTGCCAGCAGCTTCCTACTTGGCCTAGCCAAAAACATTCAGTACTTC. Translating it yields CASSFLLGLAKNIQYF.

The V gene is TRBV19, the J gene TRBJ2-7, with 7 bases matching TRBD2. The CDR3 contains 14 residues. The germline V gene has CDR1 LNHDA and CDR2 SQIVND (reference sequence). V trimming: 1 base; J trimming: 2 bases; junction bases outside the gene matches: 2. The CDR3: CASSIGAGTYEQYF. CDR3 DNA: TGTGCCAGTAGTATAGGAGCGGGGACCTACGAGCAGTACTTC. The entire variable domain, with the rest obtained from reference TRBV19 and TRBJ2-7, is as follows: DGGITQSPKYLFRKEGQNVTLSCEQNLNHDAMYWYRQDPGQGLRLIYYSQIVNDFQKGDIAEGYSVSREKKESFPLTVTSAQKNPTAFYLCASSIGAGTYEQYFGPGTRLTVT.

The gene calls are TRBV5-1 and TRBJ2-5; 11 bases line up with TRBD1. The ends lost 2 bases at V and 1 base at J; junction bases unmatched: 7. The CDR3 runs 17 residues. Germline CDR1 SGHRS, CDR2 YFSETQ. The CDR3 bases are TGCGCCAGCAGCTTTTTCCCCGGGACAGGGGGCCAAGAGACCCAGTACTTC. Translation gives CASSFFPGTGGQETQYF.

This clonotype was recorded at least ten times. This chain connects TRBV29-1 to TRBJ2-1, with 7 positions matching TRBD1. J gave up 8 bases and V 5 bases, and 9 bases lay outside the gene matches. The CDR3 sequence is 13 residues long. The germline V gene has CDR1 SQVTM and CDR2 ANQGSEA. As DNA, the CDR3 is TGCAGCGTTAGGGGGCGTAGGATAGATGAGCAGTTCTTC. This encodes CSVRGRRIDEQFF.

The genes are TRBV24-1 and TRBJ1-5; a possible D gene is TRBD1 (6 bases). The V and J ends lost 9 bases and 4 bases respectively, with 15 bases between them. The CDR3 is 14 residues long. CDR1 and CDR2 (germline): KGHDR, SFDVKD. The CDR3 spells CATSKRGANQPQHF. In DNA form, the CDR3 reads TGTGCCACCTCGAAGAGGGGGGCTAATCAGCCCCAGCATTTT.

In this sample, this clonotype turned up many times. The rearrangement joins TRBV4-2 to TRBJ2-4, with no clear D. V shed 1 base and J shed 5 bases, with 6 bases lying between them. The CDR3 is made up of 13 amino acids. The germline V gene encodes CDR1 LGHNA and CDR2 YNFKEQ. The CDR3 region is CASSQGLENIQYF. CDR3 coding DNA: TGTGCCAGCAGCCAAGGCCTGGAAAACATTCAGTACTTC.

The chain uses TRBV28 and TRBJ1-2; D gene unclear. CDR1 is MDHEN, CDR2 SYDVKM, per germline. V lost 1 base, J lost 6 bases, and 6 bases lay in between. The CDR3 runs 12 residues. CDR3 coding DNA: TGTGCCAGCAGTTTATACAACGATGGCTACACCTTC. Translating gives CASSLYNDGYTF.

This clonotype came up a few times. This sequence joins TRBV5-1 and TRBJ2-3; D is unclear. Germline-derived CDR1 and CDR2 are SGHRS and YFSETQ. Trimming cost V 4 bases and J 0 bases, with 15 bases left between them. CDR3 length equals 16 residues. This chain's CDR3 is CASSLIHPLSTDTQYF. CDR3 nucleotides: TGCGCCAGCAGCCTTATACACCCCCTTAGCACAGATACGCAGTATTTT.

This clonotype has just a few counts. This chain links TRBV9 with TRBJ2-1; 9 bases fit TRBD2. The trim removed 3 bases at V and 3 bases at J, leaving 7 bases unmatched. Germline V gene lookup returns CDR1 SGDLS and CDR2 YYNGEE. This CDR3 comprises 16 residues. CDR3 in amino acids: CASSGNSGSYYNEQFF. The CDR3 DNA sequence: TGTGCCAGCAGCGGGAATAGCGGGAGTTACTACAATGAGCAGTTCTTC.

The chain couples TRBV27 to TRBJ2-2; D uncertain. The CDR3 length is 15 residues. Germline assignment: CDR1 MNHEY and CDR2 SMNVEV (reference sequence). V was shortened by 6 bases and J by 3 bases, with 14 bases between the two germline ends. CDR3: CASRMGLLYTGELFF. CDR3 sequence (DNA): TGTGCCAGCAGGATGGGCCTTCTTTACACCGGGGAGCTGTTTTTT.

This clonotype was counted between two and nine times. The gene calls are TRBV10-3 and TRBJ1-4; D call uncertain. This CDR3 comprises 12 residues. CDR1 is ENHRY, CDR2 SYGVKD, per germline. The V and J ends lost 9 bases and 5 bases respectively, with 10 bases between them. CDR3: CAISTKNEKLFF. The CDR3 DNA reads TGTGCCATTTCCACTAAAAATGAAAAACTGTTTTTT.

The CDR3 spells CASSPERNYGTDTQYF. The CDR3 DNA reads TGTGCCAGCAGCCCCGAACGAAACTATGGCACAGATACGCAGTATTTT. The J gene is TRBJ2-3, the V gene TRBV7-9; D is ambiguous. V was pared by 5 bases and J by 1 base, with 16 bases between. The CDR3 sequence is 16 residues long. CDR1 is SEHNR and CDR2 is FQNEAQ in the germline V gene (reference sequence). Full variable domain (outside the CDR3, taken from reference TRBV7-9 and TRBJ2-3): DTGVSQNPRHKITKRGQNVTFRCDPISEHNRLYWYRQTLGQGPEFLTYFQNEAQLEKSRLLSDRFSAERPKGSFSTLEIQRTEQGDSAMYLCASSPERNYGTDTQYFGPGTRLTVL.

V usage is TRBV13 and J usage is TRBJ2-7, with D possibly TRBD2 on 5 matching bases. The CDR3 totals 18 residues. V lost 2 bases and J 6 bases, leaving 26 bases between the germline ends. Germline-derived CDR1 and CDR2 are PRHDT and FYEKMQ (reference sequence). CDR3 region: CASSLNPSTEGPQCEQYF. For the CDR3, the DNA is TGTGCCAGCAGCTTAAACCCTTCTACAGAGGGCCCCCAGTGCGAGCAGTACTTC.

This clonotype occurred a few times. CDR3 sequence reads: CASSSTGRGYGYTF. In DNA, the CDR3 is TGTGCCAGCAGCTCTACCGGACGAGGCTATGGCTACACCTTC. The chain joins TRBV7-8 to TRBJ1-2; D remains ambiguous. V was clipped by 4 bases and J by 4 bases, with 13 bases between them. This CDR3 is built from 14 residues. Germline CDR1 is SGHVS and CDR2 is FQNEAQ. Full variable domain (missing parts from reference TRBV7-8 and TRBJ1-2): GAGVSQSPRYKVAKRGQDVALRCDPISGHVSLFWYQQALGQGPEFLTYFQNEAQLDKSGLPSDRFFAERPEGSVSTLKIQRTQQEDSAVYLCASSSTGRGYGYTFGSGTRLTVV.

The chain has TRBV5-1 and TRBJ1-4; D is unclear. With 2 bases removed from V and 0 bases from J, the gap between germline ends came to 8 bases. Germline V lookup: CDR1 SGHRS, CDR2 YFSETQ. The CDR3 contains 15 residues. The CDR3 coding sequence is TGCGCCAGCAGCTTTTCGGCAGCAACTAATGAAAAACTGTTTTTT. Translation gives CASSFSAATNEKLFF.

The chain links TRBV7-2 to TRBJ2-4; maybe TRBD1 (6 bases). V was pared by 5 bases and J by 1 base, with 12 bases between. There are 15 residues in the CDR3. Germline V gene lookup returns CDR1 SGHTA and CDR2 FQGNSA. In DNA form, the CDR3 reads TGTGCCAGCAGCAAGGGGGTGTTCGCCAAAAACATTCAGTACTTC. Residues: CASSKGVFAKNIQYF.

V is TRBV25-1 and J is TRBJ2-7, with TRBD2 as a possible D gene (6 bases). CDR3 length: 15 residues. Germline CDR1 reads MGHDK; CDR2 reads SYGVNS. The V end lost 3 bases, the J end lost 4 bases, and 16 bases lay between the germline ends. As DNA, the CDR3 is TGTGCCAGCAGTGAGCGGCAGGGAGGCTGGTACGAGCAGTACTTC. As protein: CASSERQGGWYEQYF.

This chain links TRBV6-6 with TRBJ1-4; D is ambiguous. This CDR3 comprises 11 residues. V was shortened by 8 bases and J by 4 bases, with 5 bases between the two germline ends. CDR1 MNHNY and CDR2 SVGAGI come from the germline V gene (reference sequence). The CDR3 protein is CASRINEKLFF. The CDR3 DNA reads TGTGCCAGCCGGATTAATGAAAAACTGTTTTTT.

The chain has TRBV27 and TRBJ2-1; D remains unclear. There are 13 residues in the CDR3. V lost 5 bases and J lost 5, with 10 bases in between. Germline values: CDR1 MNHEY, CDR2 SMNVEV (reference sequence). In DNA, the CDR3 is TGTGCCAGCAGTCTTACTACGGACAATGAGCAGTTCTTC. Its translation is CASSLTTDNEQFF.